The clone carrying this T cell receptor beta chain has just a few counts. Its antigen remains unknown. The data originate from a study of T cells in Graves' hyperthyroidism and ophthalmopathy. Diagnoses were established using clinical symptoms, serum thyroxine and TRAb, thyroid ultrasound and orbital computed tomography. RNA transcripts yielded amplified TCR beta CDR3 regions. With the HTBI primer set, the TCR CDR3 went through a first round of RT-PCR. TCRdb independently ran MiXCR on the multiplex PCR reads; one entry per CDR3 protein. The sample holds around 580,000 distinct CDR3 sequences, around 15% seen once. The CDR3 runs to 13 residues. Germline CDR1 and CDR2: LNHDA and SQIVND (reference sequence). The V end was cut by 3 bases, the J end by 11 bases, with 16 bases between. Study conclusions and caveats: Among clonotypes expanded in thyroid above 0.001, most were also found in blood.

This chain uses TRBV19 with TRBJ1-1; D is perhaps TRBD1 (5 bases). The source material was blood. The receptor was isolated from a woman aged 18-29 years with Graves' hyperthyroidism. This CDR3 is CASSMGGSLAAFF. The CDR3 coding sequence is TGTGCCAGTAGTATGGGGGGGTCACTTGCGGCTTTCTTT.